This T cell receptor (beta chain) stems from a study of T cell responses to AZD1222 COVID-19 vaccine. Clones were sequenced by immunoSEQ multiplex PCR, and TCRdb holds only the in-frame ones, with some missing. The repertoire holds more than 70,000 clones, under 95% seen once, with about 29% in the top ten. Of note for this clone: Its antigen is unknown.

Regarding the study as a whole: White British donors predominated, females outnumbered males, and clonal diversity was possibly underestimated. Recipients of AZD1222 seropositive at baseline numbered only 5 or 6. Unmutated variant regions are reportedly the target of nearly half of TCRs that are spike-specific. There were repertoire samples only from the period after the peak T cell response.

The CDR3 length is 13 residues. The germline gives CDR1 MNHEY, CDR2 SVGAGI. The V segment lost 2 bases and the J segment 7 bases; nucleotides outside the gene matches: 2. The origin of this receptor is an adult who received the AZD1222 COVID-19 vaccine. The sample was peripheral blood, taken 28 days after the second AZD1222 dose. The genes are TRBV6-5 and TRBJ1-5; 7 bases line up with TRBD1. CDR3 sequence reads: CASSYEGGQPQHF. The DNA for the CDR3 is TGTGCCAGCAGTTACGAAGGGGGCCAGCCCCAGCATTTT.